The clone carrying this T cell receptor (beta chain) appeared once. The target antigen is unknown. This entry belongs to a study of CD8+CD57+ T cells in acquired aplastic anemia. Study-level information: Average CD4+ read depth in healthy donors was some 11 million reads.

Template material for TCR beta VDJ and CDR3 profiling consisted of genomic DNA. TCRdb redid the calling of the reads with MiXCR, one entry per CDR3 protein. The table has roughly 130,000 distinct CDR3 sequences, over 45% seen once. Study-wide results and caveats: Patients and controls shared approximately 30 CD8+ CDR3 sequences. A significant difference in CD8+ Simpson's diversity between patients and controls was not found.

CDR1 and CDR2 (germline): SGHRS, YFSETQ. The CDR3 spans 13 residues. V was shortened by 3 bases and J by 2 bases, with 7 bases between the two germline ends. What was sequenced was sorted CD4+, CD8+, or CD8+CD57+ T cells (not recorded which) from PBMCs. J is TRBJ2-3 and V is TRBV5-1; D remains unclear. This TCR derives from a human donor in good health, serving as a control. The CDR3: CASSYTPTDTQYF. CDR3 DNA: TGCGCCAGCAGCTATACCCCCACAGATACGCAGTATTTT.